This T cell receptor beta chain was found in a study of blood T cells in healthy people across ages. Primers used in a second PCR of roughly 6 to 11 cycles were a sample-barcoded 5' primer and a J-beta primer mix. One entry per CDR3 protein results from TCRdb running MiXCR on the 5' RACE reads. The table includes almost 800,000 distinct CDR3 sequences, 58% detected once. For this clonotype: Its matching antigen is unknown.

The study's findings and limits: In older individuals, TCR beta diversity per million T cells was lower, falling roughly linearly with age.

Trimming cost V 2 bases and J 4 bases, with 17 bases left between them. This CDR3 contains 16 residues. Germline V gives CDR1 MNHNY, CDR2 SVGAGI (reference sequence). The clonotype was recovered from a man aged 30 to 45 in good health. The chain couples TRBV6-6 to TRBJ1-1; D perhaps matches TRBD1 (5 bases). Specimen: blood. The CDR3 sequence is CASSYSGDGLSTEAFF. CDR3 DNA: TGTGCCAGCAGTTACAGCGGGGACGGGCTTTCCACTGAAGCTTTCTTT.